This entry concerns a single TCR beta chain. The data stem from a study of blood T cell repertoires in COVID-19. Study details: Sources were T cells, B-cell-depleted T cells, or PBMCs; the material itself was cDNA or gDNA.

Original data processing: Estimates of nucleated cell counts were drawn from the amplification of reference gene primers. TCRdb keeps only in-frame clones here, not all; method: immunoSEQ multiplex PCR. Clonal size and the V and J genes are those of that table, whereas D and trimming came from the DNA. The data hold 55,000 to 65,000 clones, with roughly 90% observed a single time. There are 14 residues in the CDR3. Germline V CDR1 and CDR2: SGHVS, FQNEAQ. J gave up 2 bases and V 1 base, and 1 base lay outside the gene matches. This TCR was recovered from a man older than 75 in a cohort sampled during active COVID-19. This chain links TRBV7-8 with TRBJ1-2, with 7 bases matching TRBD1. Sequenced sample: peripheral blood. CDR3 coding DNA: TGTGCCAGCAGCTTAGAGGACAGGAACTATGGCTACACCTTC. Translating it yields CASSLEDRNYGYTF.